What follows describes a single T cell receptor (beta chain). The target of this receptor is not known. At one boundary the junction diverges from the germline segment, which might be a read error. These data come from a study of T cells in Graves' hyperthyroidism and ophthalmopathy (dated by TCRdb to about 2019). Study-level background: A discovery cohort of about a hundred patients, roughly 40 with Graves' ophthalmopathy and 57 with stable Graves' hyperthyroidism, was used to find distinguishing TCR V-J signatures. Whether ophthalmopathy could be predicted prospectively was tested in an independent validation cohort made up of 18 hyperthyroidism patients plus 17 patients who later progressed to ophthalmopathy. The roughly 100 discovery patients were randomly divided into training and test sets at a 7:3 ratio. The study also compared thyroid tissue and blood T-cell repertoires from several Graves' hyperthyroidism patients. After blood sampling, hyperthyroidism patients were treated with methimazole at a starting dose of 30 mg daily, and ophthalmopathy patients were treated with high-dose intravenous methylprednisolone. TCR Vbeta CDR3 sequencing of 120 to 150 peripheral blood samples (under 45 ophthalmopathy, about 80 hyperthyroidism and approximately 17 progressor patients) is reported in the paper.

Overall results and qualifications from the work: Sample size was not statistically predetermined, and investigators were not blinded to group allocation. In validation, the model predicted progression to ophthalmopathy with just under 71% sensitivity and 72% to 75% specificity, a median of approximately 6.7 months before onset. Most expanded thyroid clonotypes (frequency above 0.001) were also found in blood, which suggests that blood repertoires may mirror thyroid immune responses. A 13 V-J signature model separated ophthalmopathy from stable hyperthyroidism, with roughly 88% sensitivity and about 81% specificity in cross-validation and 80%/75% in testing.

CDR1 and CDR2 (SGHTA, FQGTGA) derive from the germline V gene. Including cysteine and phenylalanine, the CDR3 has 14 amino acids. This entry keeps only the CDR3 DNA: 42 bases, framed from base 1. TCR beta CDR3 regions were amplified from RNA transcripts. The first round of RT-PCR for the TCR CDR3 was performed with the HTBI primer set and the Qiagen OneStep RT-PCR kit. Libraries were constructed in a second round of multiplex PCR, after which size selection and purification were performed. Libraries were sequenced paired-end with 100 bp reads on an Illumina HiSeq2000. The original methods were these. SOAPnuke was used to process the raw data, removing reads that contained adapters or uncalled bases, had a mean Phred below 15, or lacked an exact match to the constant primer or identifier. High-quality paired reads were merged using COPE v1.2.5, and each unique nucleotide sequence was defined as a clonotype. MiTCR v1.1 was used to align the clonotypes against IMGT TRBV, TRBD and TRBJ reference segments. The analysis included only V-J combinations with a frequency above 0.0001, which together covered around 99% of the repertoires. A TCS score was defined as the ratio of F50 (clonal expansion) to E x V (chaos), with BLOSUM62-based TCRdist applied between CDR3 peptides within each V-J. Welch's t-statistics and random forest reduced some 510 V-J features to about 13, which were used in a naive Bayes classifier (R e1071). In TCRdb, the public reads were trimmed at Q25 with fastp and aligned with MiXCR, with productive beta chains retained. Duplicate CDR3 protein sequences are folded into a single record with the most common DNA and genes. These V and J calls rely on TCRdb rather than the paper's analysis. The sample includes some 510,000 distinct CDR3 sequences, with roughly 46% observed a single time. The ten biggest clones cover roughly 8.2% of the sample.

Stable Graves' hyperthyroidism was defined as no progression to ophthalmopathy during 18 months of follow-up. Hyperthyroidism patients were newly diagnosed, with disease duration under 2 months, and aged 18 to 65 years. Exclusion was applied to patients with uncontrolled infections, other autoimmune diseases, pregnancy or lactation. Diagnoses were based on clinical symptoms, serum thyroxine and TRAb, thyroid ultrasound and orbital computed tomography. Trizol reagent was used to extract total RNA, and RNA quality was then checked on an Agilent 2100 Bioanalyzer. The source material was peripheral blood or thyroid tissue (not recorded which). The chain uses TRBV7-3 and TRBJ2-7, with 7 bases aligning to TRBD2. The origin of this receptor is a woman younger than 30 with Graves' hyperthyroidism. Donor details come from another sample of the same person, matched by shared clones. CDR3 protein: CASSPGTIDTEQYF. The nucleotides are TGCGCCAGCAGCCCTGGGACTATCGATACCGAGCAGTACTTC.